The source of this T cell receptor (beta chain) is a study of T cell changes during pregnancy in multiple sclerosis. The data were produced by immunoSEQ multiplex PCR, yet TCRdb's version contains in-frame clones alone and is incomplete. The sample has 40,000 to 45,000 clones, roughly 90% seen once. The germline V gene encodes CDR1 SGHTA and CDR2 FQGNSA. Trimming removed 10 bases from V and 8 bases from J; junction bases left unmatched: 16. There are 14 residues in the CDR3. This chain links TRBV7-2 with TRBJ1-2; 7 bases are shared with TRBD1. The receptor was derived from a female donor with multiple sclerosis, enrolled in a pregnancy study. Sequenced material: CD4+ T cells from peripheral blood mononuclear cells, taken before pregnancy. The CDR3 here is CATKQGIHSMGYTF. CDR3 coding DNA: TGTGCCACTAAACAGGGGATCCACTCTATGGGCTACACCTTC.